This T cell receptor beta chain was captured by sequencing in a study of T cells after posttransplantation cyclophosphamide. A note on this clone: No antigen is known for it.

Sequenced by immunoSEQ multiplex PCR; TCRdb stores in-frame clones only, minus some. The sample presents about 12,000 clones, none singletons. Study-wide findings and caveats: After PTCy, TRB diversity resembled that of CNI/methotrexate controls. Donor-recipient repertoire similarity was low at 1-2 months, rising over year one.

This TCR derives from a woman aged 40 to 50 in good health, CMV-negative, and a related stem cell transplant donor. Material for sequencing was PBMCs.

CDR3 coding DNA: TGTGCCAGCAGCCAAGATCGGACAGGGGAGGACATTCAGTACTTC. It is translated as CASSQDRTGEDIQYF. The rearrangement links TRBV4-2 to TRBJ2-4, with 9 bases that match TRBD1. Losses at the gene ends were 0 bases for V and 8 bases for J; bases not matched to a gene: 5. The CDR3 has 15 residues. Germline V CDR1 and CDR2: LGHNA, YNFKEQ.